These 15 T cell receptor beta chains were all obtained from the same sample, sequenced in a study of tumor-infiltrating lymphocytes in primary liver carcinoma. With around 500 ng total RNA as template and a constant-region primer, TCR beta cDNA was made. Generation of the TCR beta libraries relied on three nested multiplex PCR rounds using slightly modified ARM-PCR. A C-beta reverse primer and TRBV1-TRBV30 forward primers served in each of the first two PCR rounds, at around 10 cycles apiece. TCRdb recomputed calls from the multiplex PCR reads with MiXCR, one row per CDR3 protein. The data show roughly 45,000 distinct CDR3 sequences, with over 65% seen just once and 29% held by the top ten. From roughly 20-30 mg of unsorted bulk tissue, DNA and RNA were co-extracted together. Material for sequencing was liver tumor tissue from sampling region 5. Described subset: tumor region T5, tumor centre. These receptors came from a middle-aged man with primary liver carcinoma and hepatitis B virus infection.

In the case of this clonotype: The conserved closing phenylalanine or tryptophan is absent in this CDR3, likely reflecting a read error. CDR3 in amino acids: CASSETANYDYTL. The CDR3, as DNA: TGCGCCAGTAGCGAGACAGCTAACTATGACTACACCCTC. V is TRBV4-1 and J is TRBJ1-2, with a tentative D call TRBD1 (5 bases). Germline CDR1 MGHRA, CDR2 YSYEKL. The CDR3 runs 13 residues.

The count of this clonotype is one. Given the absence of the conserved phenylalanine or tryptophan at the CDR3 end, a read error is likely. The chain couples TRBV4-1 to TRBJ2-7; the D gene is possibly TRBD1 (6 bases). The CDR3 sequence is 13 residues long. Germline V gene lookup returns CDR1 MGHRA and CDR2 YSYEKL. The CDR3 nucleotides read TGCGCCAGCAGGCAAGGGGGACACTACGAGCAGTACCTC. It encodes CASRQGGHYEQYL.

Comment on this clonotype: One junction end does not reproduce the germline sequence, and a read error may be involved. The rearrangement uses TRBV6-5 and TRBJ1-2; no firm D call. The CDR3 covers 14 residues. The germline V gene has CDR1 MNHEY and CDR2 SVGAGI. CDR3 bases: TGTGCCAGCAGTTATGAGAGGAACGGCTATGGCTACACGTTC. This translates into CASSYERNGYGYTF.

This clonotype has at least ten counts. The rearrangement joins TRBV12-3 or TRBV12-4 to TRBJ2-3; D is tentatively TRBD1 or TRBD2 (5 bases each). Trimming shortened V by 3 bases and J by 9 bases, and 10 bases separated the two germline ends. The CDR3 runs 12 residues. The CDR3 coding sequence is TGTGCCAGCAGTTTTGGGACCGGGACGCAGTATTTT. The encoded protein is CASSFGTGTQYF.

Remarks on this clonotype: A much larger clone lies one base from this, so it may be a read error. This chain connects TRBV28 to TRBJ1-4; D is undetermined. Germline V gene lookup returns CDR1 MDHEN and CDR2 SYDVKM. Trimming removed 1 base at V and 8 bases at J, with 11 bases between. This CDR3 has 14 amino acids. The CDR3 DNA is TGTGCCAGCAGTTTATCAGGAGAGTGGGAAAAACTGTTTTTT. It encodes CASSLSGEWEKLFF.

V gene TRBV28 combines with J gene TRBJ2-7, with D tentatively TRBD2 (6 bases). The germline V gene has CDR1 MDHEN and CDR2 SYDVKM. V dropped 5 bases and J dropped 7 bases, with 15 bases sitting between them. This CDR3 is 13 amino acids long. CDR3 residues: CASSIAGNYEQYF. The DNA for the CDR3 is TGTGCCAGCAGTATCGCGGGAAACTATGAGCAGTACTTC.

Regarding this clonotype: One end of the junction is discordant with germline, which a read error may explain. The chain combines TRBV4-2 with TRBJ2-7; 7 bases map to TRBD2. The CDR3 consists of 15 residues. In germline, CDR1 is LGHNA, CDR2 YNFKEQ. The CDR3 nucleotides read TGTCCCAGCAGCGTTCAGCGGGACGGGAGATACGAGCAGTGCTTC. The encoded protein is CPSSVQRDGRYEQCF.

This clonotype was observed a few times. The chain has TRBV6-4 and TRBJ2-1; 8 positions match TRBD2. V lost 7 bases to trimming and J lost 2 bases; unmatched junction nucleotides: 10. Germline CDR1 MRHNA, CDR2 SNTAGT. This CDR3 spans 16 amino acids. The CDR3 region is CASNQVGGRPYNEQFF. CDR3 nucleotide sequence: TGTGCCAGCAACCAAGTTGGCGGGAGGCCCTACAATGAGCAGTTCTTC.

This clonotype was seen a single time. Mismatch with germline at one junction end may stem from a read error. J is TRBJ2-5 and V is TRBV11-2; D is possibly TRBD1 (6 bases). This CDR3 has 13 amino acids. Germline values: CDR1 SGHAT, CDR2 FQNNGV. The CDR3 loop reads CANRRQVKEIQYF. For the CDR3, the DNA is TGTGCGAACAGGCGACAGGTCAAAGAGATCCAGTACTTC.

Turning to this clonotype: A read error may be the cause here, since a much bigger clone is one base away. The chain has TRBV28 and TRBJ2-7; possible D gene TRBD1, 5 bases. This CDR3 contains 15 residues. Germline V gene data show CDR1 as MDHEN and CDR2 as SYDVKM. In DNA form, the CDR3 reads TGTACCAGCAGATTAGACAGTCCCAGTGATGACGAGCAGTACTTC. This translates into CTSRLDSPSDDEQYF.

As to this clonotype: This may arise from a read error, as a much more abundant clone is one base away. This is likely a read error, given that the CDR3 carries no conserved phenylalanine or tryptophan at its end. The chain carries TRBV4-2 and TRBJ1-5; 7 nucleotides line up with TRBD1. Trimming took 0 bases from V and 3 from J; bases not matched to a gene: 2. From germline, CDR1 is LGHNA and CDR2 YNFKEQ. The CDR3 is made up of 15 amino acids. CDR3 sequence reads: CASSQDGQVNQPQHL. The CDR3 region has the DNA TGTGCCAGCAGCCAAGATGGACAGGTCAATCAGCCCCAGCATCTT.

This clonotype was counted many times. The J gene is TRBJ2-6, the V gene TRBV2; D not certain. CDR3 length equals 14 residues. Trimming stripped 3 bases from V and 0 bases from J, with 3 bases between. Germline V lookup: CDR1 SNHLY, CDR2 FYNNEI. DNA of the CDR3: TGTGCCAGCAGTGACATCTCTGGGGCCAACGTCCTGACTTTC. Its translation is CASSDISGANVLTF. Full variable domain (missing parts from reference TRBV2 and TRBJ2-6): EPEVTQTPSHQVTQMGQEVILRCVPISNHLYFYWYRQILGQKVEFLVSFYNNEISEKSEIFDDQFSVERPDGSNFTLKIRSTKLEDSAMYFCASSDISGANVLTFGAGSRLTVL.

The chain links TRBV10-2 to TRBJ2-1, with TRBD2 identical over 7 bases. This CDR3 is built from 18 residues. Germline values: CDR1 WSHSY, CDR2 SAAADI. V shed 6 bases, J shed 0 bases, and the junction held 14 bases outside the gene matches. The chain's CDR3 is CASSVLASLRSSYNEQFF. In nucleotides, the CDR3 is TGCGCCAGCAGCGTACTAGCGTCTCTACGGAGCTCCTACAATGAGCAGTTCTTC.

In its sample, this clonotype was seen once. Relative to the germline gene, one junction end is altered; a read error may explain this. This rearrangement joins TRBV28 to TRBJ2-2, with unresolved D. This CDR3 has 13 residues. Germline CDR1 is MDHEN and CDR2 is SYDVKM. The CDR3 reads CASSHNLGGELFF. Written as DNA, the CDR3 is TGTGCTAGCAGTCACAACCTGGGCGGGGAGCTGTTTTTT.

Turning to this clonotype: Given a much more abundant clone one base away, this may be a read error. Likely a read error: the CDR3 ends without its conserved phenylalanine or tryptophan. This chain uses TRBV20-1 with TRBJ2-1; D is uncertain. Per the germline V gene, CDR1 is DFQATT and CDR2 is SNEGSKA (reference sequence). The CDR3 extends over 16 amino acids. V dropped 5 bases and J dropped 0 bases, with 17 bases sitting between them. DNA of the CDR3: TGCAGTGCTGAAGCCGATGACTTGAGCTCCTACAATGAGCAGTTCTCC. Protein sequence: CSAEADDLSSYNEQFS.